Listed below are T cell receptor beta chains from one sample, sequenced in a study of shared clonotypes between healthy human individuals. Sequencing used immunoSEQ multiplex PCR; TCRdb keeps in-frame clones, though not all of them. The sample lists around 1.6 million clones, around 98% occurring once. The sequenced sample was naive CD4+ T cells sorted from blood. The receptors stem from a man aged 25-45 years in good health. The CDR3 runs from the conserved cysteine through the conserved F or W. The D gene is left open where the match is weak. Clone size is not always given. Where it is, it says once, few, many or a class for expanded clones.

>NA|TRBJ2-1|13|TRBV19|NA
TGTGCCAGTAGTATAACCGGAACTGGTGAGCAGTTCTTC
CASSITGTGEQFF
>NA|TRBJ2-2|16|TRBV7-2|TRBD1
TGTGCCAGCAGCACATCCTTGACAGGGATCACCGGGGAGCTGTTTTTT
CASSTSLTGITGELFF
>NA|TRBJ2-1|17|TRBV18|NA
TGTGCCAGCTCACCGTATCAAGCGGGCAGCTCCTACAATGAGCAGTTCTTC
CASSPYQAGSSYNEQFF
>NA|TRBJ2-3|15|TRBV18|NA
TGTGCCAGCTCACCACCGGCTGAGAGCGCGGATACGCAGTATTTT
CASSPPAESADTQYF
>once|TRBJ2-7|14|TRBV7-6|TRBD2
TGTGCCAGCAGCCCGGGGGGACCACTGGGAGCACAGTACTTC
CASSPGGPLGAQYF
>NA|TRBJ1-1|14|TRBV5-5|NA
TGTGCCAGCAGCTTCGCACAGCTGAACACTGAAGCTTTCTTT
CASSFAQLNTEAFF
>NA|TRBJ1-2|15|TRBV28|NA
TGTGCCAGCAGTTTACCGGTCGGAGGGAACTATGGCTACACCTTC
CASSLPVGGNYGYTF
>NA|TRBJ2-7|15|TRBV10-2|NA
TGCGCCAGTATACAGGGAGAAGGGCTTGGGTACGAGCAGTACTTC
CASIQGEGLGYEQYF
>NA|TRBJ1-2|13|TRBV6-4|NA
TGTGCCAGCAGTGGAGGTTATAACTATGGCTACACCTTC
CASSGGYNYGYTF
>NA|TRBJ1-5|14|TRBV2|TRBD1
TGTGCGACCGAGGCAGGGGGTTTTGATCAGCCCCAGCATTTT
CATEAGGFDQPQHF
>NA|TRBJ2-1|17|TRBV15|TRBD2
TGTGCCACCAGCAGAGCCGGAGGACTAGCGGGACCTGGTGAGCAGTTCTTC
CATSRAGGLAGPGEQFF
>once|TRBJ2-3|13|TRBV5-1|NA
TGCGCCAGCAGTCCCTGGGGGCTAGATACGCAGTATTTT
CASSPWGLDTQYF
>NA|TRBJ2-1|15|TRBV5-1|TRBD1
TGCGCCAGCAGCTTACCCGCAACGGGACAGAATGAGCAGTTCTTC
CASSLPATGQNEQFF
>NA|TRBJ1-5|14|TRBV28|TRBD1
TGTGCCAGCAGTTTGGGGACAGAGCTTCAGCCCCAGCATTTT
CASSLGTELQPQHF
>NA|TRBJ2-1|15|TRBV15|TRBD2
TGTGCCACCAGCAAGCGGGAAAGGGGCAACAATGAGCAGTTCTTC
CATSKRERGNNEQFF
>NA|TRBJ2-7|16|TRBV28|TRBD2
TGTGCCAGCGGGGGGACTAGCGTATTAGGACGCCGCGAGCAGTACTTC
CASGGTSVLGRREQYF
>NA|TRBJ1-4|16|TRBV11-2|NA
TGTGCCAGCAGCTTTCTCCAGGGGAACAAGAATGAAAAACTGTTTTTT
CASSFLQGNKNEKLFF
>NA|TRBJ2-1|13|TRBV28|NA
TGTGCCAGCAGTTCCCCCTATGGAGGTGAGCAGTTCTTC
CASSSPYGGEQFF
>NA|TRBJ1-6|13|TRBV5-1|NA
TGCGCCAGCAGCTTGGAGGATAATTCACCCCTCCACTTT
CASSLEDNSPLHF
>NA|TRBJ2-2|13|TRBV5-4|NA
TGTGCCAGCAGCTTGGTTGGGGTCGGGGAGCTGTTTTTT
CASSLVGVGELFF
>NA|TRBJ2-3|12|TRBV11-1|NA
TGTGCCAGCAGCTTAGAGCACGATACGCAGTATTTT
CASSLEHDTQYF
>NA|TRBJ2-1|14|TRBV10-2|TRBD2
TGCGCCAGCAGTGCTAGCGGGAGAAACAATGAGCAGTTCTTC
CASSASGRNNEQFF
>NA|TRBJ2-7|13|TRBV28|NA
TGTGCCATTAGGGCTAAAAGAGTCTACGAGCAGTACTTC
CAIRAKRVYEQYF
>NA|TRBJ2-7|15|TRBV7-8|TRBD1
TGTGCCAGCAGCCCGGACAGGGTCAGCTCCTACGAGCAGTACTTC
CASSPDRVSSYEQYF
>NA|TRBJ2-5|12|TRBV2|NA
TGTGCCTCTGGGGGGGGCGAGGAGACCCAGTACTTC
CASGGGEETQYF
>NA|TRBJ1-5|14|TRBV2|TRBD1
TGTGCCAGCGGATTAGACAGGGAGAATCAGCCCCAGCATTTT
CASGLDRENQPQHF
>NA|TRBJ2-1|16|TRBV5-1|NA
TGCGCCAGCAGCTTCGGTGATCGTGTGACCCCCTACGAGCAGTTCTTC
CASSFGDRVTPYEQFF
>NA|TRBJ2-3|14|TRBV6-6|NA
TGTGCCAGCAGTTACTCAATCAGGGAAGGTGAACAGTATTTT
CASSYSIREGEQYF